The rows below give T cell receptor beta chains drawn from one sample of a study of radiation and T cells in renal cell carcinoma. Produced via immunoSEQ multiplex PCR; TCRdb's table is partial and in-frame only. The sample has about 150,000 clones; about 87% are singletons. Sequences were derived from blood, sampled from a patient whose treatment included radiotherapy and nephrectomy. The source of these receptors is a woman between 50 and 59 years old with renal cell carcinoma. Both conserved end residues are part of each CDR3. A D gene is named only where the DNA matches it firmly. Expanded clones are given a class, and other clones once, few, many or no size at all.

J gene: TRBJ2-2
clone size: .
V gene: TRBV7-3
D gene: .
CDR3 protein: CASGQILFGTGELFF
CDR3 DNA: TGTGCCAGCGGGCAGATACTCTTTGGTACCGGGGAGCTGTTTTTT

J gene: TRBJ1-1
clone size: .
V gene: TRBV7-2
D gene: .
CDR3 protein: CASSLGLWEEAFF
CDR3 DNA: TGTGCCAGCAGCTTAGGCCTCTGGGAGGAAGCTTTCTTT

J gene: TRBJ1-2
clone size: once
V gene: TRBV5-1
D gene: .
CDR3 protein: CASSPQGINYGYTF
CDR3 DNA: TGCGCCAGCAGTCCCCAGGGGATTAACTATGGCTACACCTTC

J gene: TRBJ1-3
clone size: .
V gene: TRBV4-2
D gene: .
CDR3 protein: CASSQDTGGNTIYF
CDR3 DNA: TGTGCCAGCAGCCAAGACACCGGGGGAAACACCATATATTTT

J gene: TRBJ2-3
clone size: .
V gene: TRBV7-9
D gene: .
CDR3 protein: CASSFGDTQYF
CDR3 DNA: TGTGCCAGCAGCTTTGGTGATACGCAGTATTTT

J gene: TRBJ2-3
clone size: .
V gene: TRBV2
D gene: TRBD2
CDR3 protein: CASSDIAGGIDTQYF
CDR3 DNA: TGTGCCAGCAGTGATATAGCGGGGGGGATAGATACGCAGTATTTT

J gene: TRBJ1-1
clone size: .
V gene: TRBV19
D gene: TRBD1
CDR3 protein: CASSNPTGTGTEAFF
CDR3 DNA: TGTGCCAGTAGTAACCCGACAGGGACAGGCACTGAAGCTTTCTTT

J gene: TRBJ2-2
clone size: few
V gene: TRBV6-1
D gene: .
CDR3 protein: CASSEVGKLFF
CDR3 DNA: TGTGCCAGCAGTGAGGTGGGGAAGCTGTTTTTT

J gene: TRBJ2-5
clone size: .
V gene: TRBV5-4
D gene: TRBD1
CDR3 protein: CASSSGPGQKQETQYF
CDR3 DNA: TGTGCCAGCAGCTCGGGACCGGGACAGAAACAAGAGACCCAGTACTTC

J gene: TRBJ1-6
clone size: .
V gene: TRBV18
D gene: .
CDR3 protein: CASSPDLGNSPLHF
CDR3 DNA: TGTGCCAGCTCACCGGACCTAGGGAATTCACCCCTCCACTTT

J gene: TRBJ2-2
clone size: .
V gene: TRBV19
D gene: .
CDR3 protein: CASSRRGEVNTGELFF
CDR3 DNA: TGTGCCAGTAGCAGAAGGGGGGAGGTTAACACCGGGGAGCTGTTTTTT

J gene: TRBJ2-1
clone size: once
V gene: TRBV4-3
D gene: .
CDR3 protein: CASSQAYGGPSYNEQFF
CDR3 DNA: TGCGCCAGCAGCCAAGCGTACGGCGGCCCCTCCTACAATGAGCAGTTCTTC

J gene: TRBJ1-5
clone size: few
V gene: TRBV10-3
D gene: .
CDR3 protein: CAISDLEGENQPQHF
CDR3 DNA: TGTGCCATCAGTGATTTAGAGGGAGAAAACCAGCCCCAGCATTTT

J gene: TRBJ2-7
clone size: once
V gene: TRBV6-8
D gene: .
CDR3 protein: CASSYGSPSYEQYF
CDR3 DNA: TGTGCCAGCAGTTACGGCTCCCCCTCCTACGAGCAGTACTTC

J gene: TRBJ2-1
clone size: .
V gene: TRBV7-8
D gene: TRBD2
CDR3 protein: CASSATSGGPGPYNEQFF
CDR3 DNA: TGTGCCAGCAGCGCGACTAGCGGGGGGCCCGGTCCCTACAATGAGCAGTTCTTC

J gene: TRBJ2-5
clone size: .
V gene: TRBV7-9
D gene: TRBD2
CDR3 protein: CASSLEGGGVTQYF
CDR3 DNA: TGTGCCAGCAGCTTAGAGGGCGGGGGTGTGACCCAGTACTTC

J gene: TRBJ2-3
clone size: .
V gene: TRBV19
D gene: TRBD2
CDR3 protein: CASIQPGGPYTQYF
CDR3 DNA: TGTGCCAGTATCCAACCGGGGGGGCCCTATACGCAGTATTTT

J gene: TRBJ1-1
clone size: .
V gene: TRBV6-5
D gene: TRBD1
CDR3 protein: CASSWDRGGSEAFF
CDR3 DNA: TGTGCCAGCAGCTGGGACAGGGGGGGATCTGAAGCTTTCTTT

J gene: TRBJ1-2
clone size: .
V gene: TRBV14
D gene: .
CDR3 protein: CASSQEGYYGYTF
CDR3 DNA: TGTGCCAGCAGCCAAGAGGGATACTATGGCTACACCTTC

J gene: TRBJ2-2
clone size: .
V gene: TRBV19
D gene: .
CDR3 protein: CASKDSNTGELFF
CDR3 DNA: TGTGCCAGTAAGGATAGCAACACCGGGGAGCTGTTTTTT

J gene: TRBJ1-4
clone size: .
V gene: TRBV2
D gene: TRBD1
CDR3 protein: CASSEDRVIREKLFF
CDR3 DNA: TGTGCCAGCAGTGAGGACAGGGTAATACGTGAAAAACTGTTTTTT

J gene: TRBJ1-2
clone size: few
V gene: TRBV19
D gene: .
CDR3 protein: CASSPQMDEVYGYTF
CDR3 DNA: TGTGCCAGTAGCCCTCAAATGGACGAGGTCTATGGCTACACCTTC

J gene: TRBJ2-7
clone size: .
V gene: TRBV11-3
D gene: .
CDR3 protein: CASSPDHEQYF
CDR3 DNA: TGTGCCAGCAGCCCAGATCACGAGCAGTACTTC

J gene: TRBJ2-7
clone size: once
V gene: TRBV2
D gene: TRBD1
CDR3 protein: CASSAGGLTYEQYF
CDR3 DNA: TGTGCCAGCAGCGCAGGGGGCCTTACCTACGAGCAGTACTTC

J gene: TRBJ2-5
clone size: .
V gene: TRBV15
D gene: .
CDR3 protein: CATSLGGPGETQYF
CDR3 DNA: TGTGCCACCAGCTTGGGAGGACCCGGGGAGACCCAGTACTTC

J gene: TRBJ2-1
clone size: .
V gene: TRBV7-8
D gene: .
CDR3 protein: CASSRTGLGSNNEQFF
CDR3 DNA: TGTGCCAGCAGCCGGACGGGCCTGGGATCCAACAATGAGCAGTTCTTC

J gene: TRBJ2-2
clone size: .
V gene: TRBV4-1
D gene: TRBD2
CDR3 protein: CARRSGRGGPNTGELFF
CDR3 DNA: TGCGCCCGCCGGTCGGGGAGGGGAGGGCCAAACACCGGGGAGCTGTTTTTT

J gene: TRBJ1-2
clone size: many
V gene: TRBV4-2
D gene: TRBD1
CDR3 protein: CASSHATGVGYTF
CDR3 DNA: TGTGCCAGCAGCCATGCTACAGGGGTTGGCTACACCTTC

J gene: TRBJ2-2
clone size: .
V gene: TRBV10-1
D gene: TRBD2
CDR3 protein: CASSASGGIGELFF
CDR3 DNA: TGCGCCAGCAGCGCCTCGGGGGGGATCGGGGAGCTGTTTTTT

J gene: TRBJ1-3
clone size: .
V gene: TRBV7-2
D gene: TRBD1
CDR3 protein: CASSLQGGLSGNTIYF
CDR3 DNA: TGTGCCAGCAGCTTACAGGGGGGGCTCTCTGGAAACACCATATATTTT

J gene: TRBJ2-1
clone size: .
V gene: TRBV2
D gene: .
CDR3 protein: CASSASHFYNEQFF
CDR3 DNA: TGTGCCAGCAGTGCCTCTCACTTCTACAATGAGCAGTTCTTC

J gene: TRBJ2-3
clone size: .
V gene: TRBV5-6
D gene: .
CDR3 protein: CASSDTDTQYF
CDR3 DNA: TGTGCCAGCAGCGACACAGATACGCAGTATTTT

J gene: TRBJ1-2
clone size: .
V gene: TRBV5-1
D gene: .
CDR3 protein: CASSLADGKDGYTF
CDR3 DNA: TGCGCCAGCAGCTTGGCCGATGGAAAGGATGGCTACACCTTC

J gene: TRBJ1-1
clone size: .
V gene: TRBV6-1
D gene: .
CDR3 protein: CASSSFRGDTEAFF
CDR3 DNA: TGTGCCAGCAGCTCCTTTCGGGGGGACACTGAAGCTTTCTTT

J gene: TRBJ1-4
clone size: .
V gene: TRBV29-1
D gene: TRBD1
CDR3 protein: CSVGGQGGEKLFF
CDR3 DNA: TGCAGCGTTGGCGGACAGGGAGGCGAAAAACTGTTTTTT

J gene: TRBJ1-2
clone size: .
V gene: TRBV18
D gene: .
CDR3 protein: CASSPDTRQRLNRNYGYTF
CDR3 DNA: TGTGCCAGCTCCCCTGATACTCGGCAGCGCCTGAACCGAAACTATGGCTACACCTTC

J gene: TRBJ2-5
clone size: .
V gene: TRBV14
D gene: TRBD2
CDR3 protein: CASSQVGGGARVAETQYF
CDR3 DNA: TGTGCCAGCAGCCAAGTTGGCGGGGGGGCGAGAGTTGCGGAGACCCAGTACTTC

J gene: TRBJ1-1
clone size: .
V gene: TRBV6-6
D gene: .
CDR3 protein: CASSRERVYTEAFF
CDR3 DNA: TGTGCCAGTTCCCGAGAGAGGGTCTACACTGAAGCTTTCTTT

J gene: TRBJ1-4
clone size: .
V gene: TRBV4-2
D gene: .
CDR3 protein: CASSQASDATNEKLFF
CDR3 DNA: TGTGCCAGCAGCCAAGCCTCAGATGCAACTAATGAAAAACTGTTTTTT

J gene: TRBJ2-1
clone size: .
V gene: TRBV5-1
D gene: .
CDR3 protein: CASSSDGNYNEQFF
CDR3 DNA: TGCGCCAGCAGCTCGGACGGGAACTACAATGAGCAGTTCTTC

J gene: TRBJ1-3
clone size: .
V gene: TRBV4-1
D gene: TRBD1
CDR3 protein: CASSQGPAKGAHGNTIYF
CDR3 DNA: TGCGCCAGCAGCCAAGGACCGGCGAAGGGGGCGCATGGAAACACCATATATTTT

J gene: TRBJ1-4
clone size: once
V gene: TRBV7-9
D gene: TRBD1
CDR3 protein: CASSGGTGGLEKLFF
CDR3 DNA: TGTGCCAGCAGCGGAGGGACAGGGGGTTTAGAAAAACTGTTTTTT

J gene: TRBJ2-5
clone size: .
V gene: TRBV23-1
D gene: .
CDR3 protein: CASSHRETQYF
CDR3 DNA: TGCGCCAGCAGCCACCGAGAGACCCAGTACTTC

J gene: TRBJ2-1
clone size: .
V gene: TRBV7-9
D gene: .
CDR3 protein: CASSLVQGAQFF
CDR3 DNA: TGTGCCAGCAGCTTAGTTCAGGGAGCGCAGTTCTTC

J gene: TRBJ1-4
clone size: .
V gene: TRBV7-9
D gene: .
CDR3 protein: CASSFATGTTNEKLFF
CDR3 DNA: TGTGCCAGCAGCTTCGCCACAGGGACAACTAATGAAAAACTGTTTTTT

J gene: TRBJ2-3
clone size: .
V gene: TRBV7-2
D gene: .
CDR3 protein: CASSLSGGWGTDTQYF
CDR3 DNA: TGTGCCAGCAGCTTATCCGGGGGATGGGGCACAGATACGCAGTATTTT

J gene: TRBJ1-5
clone size: .
V gene: TRBV18
D gene: .
CDR3 protein: CASSPRAEGSQPQHF
CDR3 DNA: TGTGCCAGCTCACCCCGGGCCGAGGGGAGTCAGCCCCAGCATTTT

J gene: TRBJ1-1
clone size: .
V gene: TRBV15
D gene: .
CDR3 protein: CATSRDFGTEAFF
CDR3 DNA: TGTGCCACCAGCAGAGATTTTGGCACTGAAGCTTTCTTT

J gene: TRBJ1-2
clone size: .
V gene: TRBV30
D gene: .
CDR3 protein: CAWSGGNYGYTF
CDR3 DNA: TGTGCCTGGAGTGGGGGAAACTATGGCTACACCTTC

J gene: TRBJ1-3
clone size: .
V gene: TRBV5-6
D gene: .
CDR3 protein: CASSSLQGTGNTIYF
CDR3 DNA: TGTGCCAGCAGCTCCCTACAGGGAACTGGAAACACCATATATTTT

J gene: TRBJ2-7
clone size: .
V gene: TRBV10-2
D gene: TRBD1
CDR3 protein: CASSDPTRDRFYEQYF
CDR3 DNA: TGCGCCAGCAGTGATCCGACCCGGGACAGGTTCTACGAGCAGTACTTC

J gene: TRBJ1-2
clone size: .
V gene: TRBV4-1
D gene: TRBD1
CDR3 protein: CASSQEGMKGQGYTF
CDR3 DNA: TGCGCCAGCAGCCAAGAAGGGATGAAGGGACAGGGCTACACCTTC

J gene: TRBJ2-7
clone size: few
V gene: TRBV27
D gene: .
CDR3 protein: CASSFRAGVYEQYF
CDR3 DNA: TGTGCCAGCAGTTTTAGGGCAGGGGTCTACGAGCAGTACTTC

J gene: TRBJ1-3
clone size: .
V gene: TRBV5-6
D gene: .
CDR3 protein: CASSWGSGNTIYF
CDR3 DNA: TGTGCCAGCAGTTGGGGCTCTGGAAACACCATATATTTT

J gene: TRBJ1-1
clone size: .
V gene: TRBV19
D gene: .
CDR3 protein: CASSANGYTEAFF
CDR3 DNA: TGTGCCAGTAGTGCGAACGGATACACTGAAGCTTTCTTT